The rows below give T cell receptor beta chains drawn from one sample of a study of response to subunit inactivated influenza vaccine. TCRdb independently ran MiXCR on the RT-PCR reads; one entry per CDR3 protein. The repertoire consists of more than 450,000 distinct CDR3 sequences, with over 9% occurring once and the leading ten covering about 10%. These same records also appear under a second study, on T cells expressing NK-cell markers.

Sequences were derived from PBMCs from blood, sampled on the day of vaccination. The receptors come from a man aged 50-59 years who received an inactivated influenza vaccine. The CDR3 runs from the conserved cysteine through the conserved F or W. Size is omitted from some rows. Given values are once, few, many or a class for expanded clones.

j_call: TRBJ1-5
v_call: TRBV20-1
clone_size: .
cdr3_length: 13
cdr3_aa: CSAWVTDNQPQHF

j_call: TRBJ1-2
v_call: TRBV18
clone_size: few
cdr3_length: 13
cdr3_aa: CASSPPIDYGYTF

j_call: TRBJ2-1
v_call: TRBV7-8
clone_size: .
cdr3_length: 15
cdr3_aa: CASSLQESSYNGQFF

j_call: TRBJ2-1
v_call: TRBV10-3
clone_size: .
cdr3_length: 18
cdr3_aa: CAISGSALAGGSYNEQFF

j_call: TRBJ2-3
v_call: TRBV5-1
clone_size: .
cdr3_length: 15
cdr3_aa: CASTVVSGGTDTQYF

j_call: TRBJ1-4
v_call: TRBV12-3/TRBV12-4
clone_size: .
cdr3_length: 12
cdr3_aa: CASRRTEEKLFF

j_call: TRBJ2-7
v_call: TRBV20-1
clone_size: .
cdr3_length: 15
cdr3_aa: CSARHLQGTDYEQYF

j_call: TRBJ1-5
v_call: TRBV20-1
clone_size: few
cdr3_length: 14
cdr3_aa: CSASTRDSNQPQHF

j_call: TRBJ2-5
v_call: TRBV7-2
clone_size: few
cdr3_length: 13
cdr3_aa: CASNRDRQETQYF

j_call: TRBJ2-5
v_call: TRBV28
clone_size: few
cdr3_length: 15
cdr3_aa: CASSHRVDTEETQYF

j_call: TRBJ1-1
v_call: TRBV9
clone_size: .
cdr3_length: 15
cdr3_aa: CASSEGGRMNTEAFF

j_call: TRBJ1-5
v_call: TRBV20-1
clone_size: .
cdr3_length: 13
cdr3_aa: CSARDSSNQPQHF

j_call: TRBJ2-1
v_call: TRBV7-2
clone_size: many
cdr3_length: 15
cdr3_aa: CASSLVAGGPNEQFF

j_call: TRBJ1-3
v_call: TRBV5-6
clone_size: .
cdr3_length: 17
cdr3_aa: CASSSDRDRSSGNTIYF

j_call: TRBJ1-2
v_call: TRBV20-1
clone_size: few
cdr3_length: 13
cdr3_aa: CSASLTTNYGYTF

j_call: TRBJ2-3
v_call: TRBV5-5
clone_size: many
cdr3_length: 13
cdr3_aa: CASSFSFSDTQYF

j_call: TRBJ2-5
v_call: TRBV6-5
clone_size: many
cdr3_length: 12
cdr3_aa: CASTSGEETQYF

j_call: TRBJ2-5
v_call: TRBV6-1
clone_size: .
cdr3_length: 19
cdr3_aa: CASSPHPGTSGGAGETQYF

j_call: TRBJ2-2
v_call: TRBV5-5
clone_size: few
cdr3_length: 16
cdr3_aa: CASSLEGGRRTGELFF

j_call: TRBJ2-1
v_call: TRBV29-1
clone_size: few
cdr3_length: 14
cdr3_aa: CSVGFAGKYNEQFF

j_call: TRBJ1-1
v_call: TRBV4-3
clone_size: .
cdr3_length: 15
cdr3_aa: CASSQDQGTPTEAFF

j_call: TRBJ2-3
v_call: TRBV4-2
clone_size: .
cdr3_length: 16
cdr3_aa: CAISQDFLAGGHTQYF

j_call: TRBJ2-1
v_call: TRBV13
clone_size: .
cdr3_length: 18
cdr3_aa: CASSSWGGGDLSYNEQFF

j_call: TRBJ1-3
v_call: TRBV6-5
clone_size: .
cdr3_length: 17
cdr3_aa: CASSYSTRGDSGNTIYF

j_call: TRBJ2-7
v_call: TRBV15
clone_size: .
cdr3_length: 17
cdr3_aa: CATSRADNQPRSYEQYF

j_call: TRBJ2-4
v_call: TRBV27
clone_size: few
cdr3_length: 14
cdr3_aa: CASSLSRGWDIQYF

j_call: TRBJ2-1
v_call: TRBV15
clone_size: .
cdr3_length: 16
cdr3_aa: CATSRGRQGGYNEQFF

j_call: TRBJ2-7
v_call: TRBV27
clone_size: many
cdr3_length: 13
cdr3_aa: CASSPRLGGEQYF

j_call: TRBJ2-3
v_call: TRBV20-1
clone_size: few
cdr3_length: 15
cdr3_aa: CSAGLAGGLTDTQYF

j_call: TRBJ2-1
v_call: TRBV7-2
clone_size: .
cdr3_length: 14
cdr3_aa: CASSSFSGRHEQFF

j_call: TRBJ1-4
v_call: TRBV12-3/TRBV12-4
clone_size: .
cdr3_length: 14
cdr3_aa: CASAALYGGEKLFF

j_call: TRBJ1-6
v_call: TRBV12-3/TRBV12-4
clone_size: many
cdr3_length: 15
cdr3_aa: CASSPDGDGGSPLHF

j_call: TRBJ1-1
v_call: TRBV28
clone_size: many
cdr3_length: 16
cdr3_aa: CASSFRGGNMNTEAFF

j_call: TRBJ2-3
v_call: TRBV20-1
clone_size: .
cdr3_length: 17
cdr3_aa: CSARDLGAGGLHDTQYF

j_call: TRBJ1-2
v_call: TRBV20-1
clone_size: few
cdr3_length: 14
cdr3_aa: CSARVPFGNYGYTF

j_call: TRBJ2-3
v_call: TRBV10-3
clone_size: .
cdr3_length: 16
cdr3_aa: CAISGYSGVGTDTQYF

j_call: TRBJ2-7
v_call: TRBV19
clone_size: .
cdr3_length: 14
cdr3_aa: CASSMHRGSYEQYF

j_call: TRBJ1-1
v_call: TRBV9
clone_size: .
cdr3_length: 14
cdr3_aa: CASSQTGLGAEAFF

j_call: TRBJ2-2
v_call: TRBV7-8
clone_size: .
cdr3_length: 17
cdr3_aa: CATRRIPTSGSAGELFF

j_call: TRBJ2-3
v_call: TRBV12-3/TRBV12-4
clone_size: many
cdr3_length: 17
cdr3_aa: CASSLSPPRGGSDTQYF

j_call: TRBJ2-1
v_call: TRBV24-1
clone_size: .
cdr3_length: 18
cdr3_aa: CATSDTPGLAGVHNEQFF

j_call: TRBJ1-5
v_call: TRBV4-3
clone_size: many
cdr3_length: 15
cdr3_aa: CASSQEVNSNQPQHF

j_call: TRBJ2-7
v_call: TRBV20-1
clone_size: few
cdr3_length: 19
cdr3_aa: CSATRFGTRGSRSSYEQYF

j_call: TRBJ2-6
v_call: TRBV4-2
clone_size: many
cdr3_length: 18
cdr3_aa: CASSQRELADAGANVLTF

j_call: TRBJ2-3
v_call: TRBV7-9
clone_size: .
cdr3_length: 16
cdr3_aa: CASGPYDLRGRDTQYF

j_call: TRBJ1-2
v_call: TRBV6-5
clone_size: .
cdr3_length: 12
cdr3_aa: CASRTPGGGYTF

j_call: TRBJ2-7
v_call: TRBV19
clone_size: .
cdr3_length: 13
cdr3_aa: CASSIAKTYEQYF

j_call: TRBJ2-1
v_call: TRBV5-6
clone_size: few
cdr3_length: 15
cdr3_aa: CASSRQSYAYNEQFF

j_call: TRBJ1-5
v_call: TRBV20-1
clone_size: .
cdr3_length: 13
cdr3_aa: CSAKGTGHQPQHF

j_call: TRBJ1-5
v_call: TRBV20-1
clone_size: few
cdr3_length: 15
cdr3_aa: CSAKQGTSSNQPQHF

j_call: TRBJ1-5
v_call: TRBV12-3/TRBV12-4
clone_size: many
cdr3_length: 20
cdr3_aa: CASRSPLPGQGAIGNQPQHF

j_call: TRBJ2-7
v_call: TRBV20-1
clone_size: few
cdr3_length: 15
cdr3_aa: CSAIKSGTGTYEQYF

j_call: TRBJ2-3
v_call: TRBV7-2
clone_size: few
cdr3_length: 14
cdr3_aa: CASSPPGATDTQYF

j_call: TRBJ2-3
v_call: TRBV18
clone_size: .
cdr3_length: 15
cdr3_aa: CASSPIIRGTDTQYF

j_call: TRBJ2-3
v_call: TRBV5-1
clone_size: .
cdr3_length: 16
cdr3_aa: CASYSGTGGSTDTQYF